This TCR beta chain appears in the sequencing data of a study of blood T cell repertoires in COVID-19. Across the study: Donors in the United States, Italy and Spain gave samples during acute or convalescent COVID-19. PBMCs, B-cell-depleted T cells, or T cells provided the cDNA or gDNA that made up the material.

Methods used by the authors: Counts of nucleated cells, estimated from reference gene primer amplification, were obtained. Only in-frame clones appear in the TCRdb table, and some are missing; sequencing was by immunoSEQ multiplex PCR. V, J and clone size were drawn from that table, and D and trimming were deduced from the DNA. This sample yields around 200,000 clones, of which approximately 79% are seen a single time; 14% belongs to the top ten. The CDR3 consists of 12 residues. V was trimmed by 8 bases and J by 1 base, leaving 8 bases between them. CDR1 and CDR2 (germline): SNHLY, FYNNEI. The sequencing sample was made of peripheral blood. The chain is built from TRBV2 and TRBJ2-5; maybe TRBD2 (6 bases). The TCR originated in a man aged 30-40 years with active or convalescent COVID-19. CDR3 coding DNA: TGTGCCAGCGGCGGGGTCCAAGAGACCCAGTACTTC. Protein: CASGGVQETQYF.